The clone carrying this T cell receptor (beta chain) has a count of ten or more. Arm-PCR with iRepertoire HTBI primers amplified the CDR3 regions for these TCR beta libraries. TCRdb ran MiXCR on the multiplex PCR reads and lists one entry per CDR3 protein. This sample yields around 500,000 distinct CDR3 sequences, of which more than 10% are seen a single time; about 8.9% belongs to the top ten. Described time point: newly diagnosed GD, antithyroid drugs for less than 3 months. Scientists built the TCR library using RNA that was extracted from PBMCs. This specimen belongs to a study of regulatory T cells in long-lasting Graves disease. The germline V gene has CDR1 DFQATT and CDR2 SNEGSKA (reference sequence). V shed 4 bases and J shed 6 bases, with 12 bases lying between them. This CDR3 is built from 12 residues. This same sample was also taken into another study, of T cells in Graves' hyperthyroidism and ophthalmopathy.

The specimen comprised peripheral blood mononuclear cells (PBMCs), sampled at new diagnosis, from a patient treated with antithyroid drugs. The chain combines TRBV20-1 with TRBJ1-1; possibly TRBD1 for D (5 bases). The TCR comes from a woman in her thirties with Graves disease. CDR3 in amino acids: CSANQRGPEAFF. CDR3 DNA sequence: TGCAGTGCTAATCAAAGGGGACCTGAAGCTTTCTTT.